Presented here are 31 T cell receptor beta chains from one specimen sequenced in a study of T cell responses to AZD1222 COVID-19 vaccine. Measured with immunoSEQ multiplex PCR; TCRdb has only the in-frame clones, and not every one. The sample includes around 90,000 clones, 80% to 90% of them seen just once. Sequenced here: peripheral blood, sampled on day 0 of AZD1222 vaccination. The source is an adult in good health.

This clone came up a few times. This sequence joins TRBV11-2 and TRBJ2-3; 7 bases agree with TRBD1. CDR3 length: 13 amino acids. V lost 0 bases and J lost 10; bases outside the gene matches: 4. The germline gives CDR1 SGHAT, CDR2 FQNNGV. CDR3 DNA sequence: TGTGCCAGCAGCTTAGAGAGGCAGGGGGCGCAGTATTTT. This translates into CASSLERQGAQYF.

J is TRBJ2-7 and V is TRBV5-1; 8 bases fit TRBD2. Germline CDR1 is SGHRS and CDR2 is YFSETQ. V was pared by 4 bases and J by 2 bases, with 5 bases of the junction left unmatched. This CDR3 contains 14 residues. For the CDR3, the DNA is TGCGCCAGCAGCCCGGGGGGGGCCGCCTACGAGCAGTACTTC. Translated, it gives CASSPGGAAYEQYF.

The rearrangement joins TRBV7-9 to TRBJ1-5; the D gene is possibly TRBD1 (5 bases). The CDR3 runs 14 residues. The germline V and J ends were trimmed by 3 bases and 7 bases, with 13 bases remaining between them. Germline V lookup: CDR1 SEHNR, CDR2 FQNEAQ (reference sequence). The CDR3 DNA reads as TGTGCCAGCAGCTTTGAGGGGAACAACCAGCCCCAGCATTTT. This translates into CASSFEGNNQPQHF. Together with reference TRBV7-9 and TRBJ1-5, the CDR3 gives the full variable domain: DTGVSQNPRHKITKRGQNVTFRCDPISEHNRLYWYRQTLGQGPEFLTYFQNEAQLEKSRLLSDRFSAERPKGSFSTLEIQRTEQGDSAMYLCASSFEGNNQPQHFGDGTRLSIL.

The chain carries TRBV5-1 and TRBJ2-5, with 11 bases aligning to TRBD2. CDR1 and CDR2 from the germline V gene are SGHRS and YFSETQ. Germline trimming cut 6 bases from V and 2 bases from J; bases unmatched to any gene: 9. CDR3 length equals 16 residues. The CDR3 loop reads CASNLMGLAEQETQYF. Written as DNA, the CDR3 is TGCGCCAGCAATCTTATGGGACTAGCGGAACAAGAGACCCAGTACTTC.

V is TRBV6-5 and J is TRBJ2-7; 12 nucleotides agree with TRBD1. In germline, CDR1 is MNHEY, CDR2 SVGAGI. Germline trimming cut 4 bases from V and 11 bases from J; bases unmatched to any gene: 9. The CDR3 contains 14 residues. DNA of the CDR3: TGTGCCAGCAGTTCCGGGACAGGGGGCCGCCTTGAGTACTTC. It codes for CASSSGTGGRLEYF.

This rearrangement joins TRBV5-5 to TRBJ1-2; D is perhaps TRBD1 (5 bases). Looked up from germline, CDR1 is SGHKS and CDR2 is YYEKEE (reference sequence). CDR3 length equals 15 residues. V was shortened by 0 bases and J by 1 base, with 10 bases between the two germline ends. DNA of the CDR3: TGTGCCAGCAGCTTGGAGGGGCAGAATAACTATGGCTACACCTTC. It is translated as CASSLEGQNNYGYTF.

The chain couples TRBV29-1 to TRBJ1-1, with D hard to call. Germline V lookup: CDR1 SQVTM, CDR2 ANQGSEA. V was shortened by 5 bases and J by 2 bases, with 6 bases between the two germline ends. CDR3 length: 11 amino acids. The CDR3 region has the DNA TGCAGCGTTCGAATAAACACTGAAGCTTTCTTT. Translation gives CSVRINTEAFF. Filled out from reference TRBV29-1 and TRBJ1-1, the complete variable domain reads SAVISQKPSRDICQRGTSLTIQCQVDSQVTMMFWYRQQPGQSLTLIATANQGSEATYESGFVIDKFPISRPNLTFSTLTVSNMSPEDSSIYLCSVRINTEAFFGQGTRLTVV.

The V gene is TRBV14, the J gene TRBJ1-1, with 7 bases lining up with TRBD1. With 1 base clipped from V and 11 bases from J, the junction kept 16 bases outside the gene matches. Germline CDR1 is SGHDN and CDR2 is FVKESK. The CDR3 loop spans 16 amino acids. The CDR3 loop reads CASSQGGGQFGGTAFF. CDR3 nucleotides: TGTGCCAGCAGCCAAGGGGGGGGACAGTTTGGAGGGACGGCTTTCTTT.

The V gene is TRBV27, the J gene TRBJ1-6; no reliable D call. The V and J ends lost 3 bases and 10 bases respectively, with 10 bases between them. CDR1 is MNHEY and CDR2 is SMNVEV in the germline V gene (reference sequence). The CDR3 spans 13 residues. The chain's CDR3 is CASSFGSGSPLHF. As DNA, the CDR3 is TGTGCCAGCAGTTTCGGGAGTGGATCACCCCTCCACTTT.

The chain combines TRBV19 with TRBJ1-5, with TRBD1 as a possible D gene (5 bases). The V gene's germline CDR1 is LNHDA and CDR2 SQIVND (reference sequence). The CDR3 length is 14 residues. Trimming removed 5 bases from V and 3 bases from J, with 11 bases in between. The CDR3 DNA follows: TGTGCCAGTAGTCACGACAGTATCAATCAGCCCCAGCATTTT. This sequence encodes CASSHDSINQPQHF. The variable domain in full, completed from reference TRBV19 and TRBJ1-5, reads DGGITQSPKYLFRKEGQNVTLSCEQNLNHDAMYWYRQDPGQGLRLIYYSQIVNDFQKGDIAEGYSVSREKKESFPLTVTSAQKNPTAFYLCASSHDSINQPQHFGDGTRLSIL.

This sequence joins TRBV9 and TRBJ2-5; D unresolved. The germline V gene has CDR1 SGDLS and CDR2 YYNGEE. The CDR3 is 13 residues long. The V end was cut by 3 bases, the J end by 3 bases, with 9 bases between. The CDR3 nucleotides read TGTGCCAGCAGCGAGGACCGGGAAGAGACCCAGTACTTC. This encodes CASSEDREETQYF.

J is TRBJ2-5 and V is TRBV4-2, with D perhaps matching TRBD2 (5 bases). With 0 bases removed from V and 3 bases from J, the gap between germline ends came to 11 bases. The V gene's germline CDR1 is LGHNA and CDR2 YNFKEQ. The CDR3 contains 15 residues. CDR3 loop: CASSQETTNKETQYF. Here the CDR3 DNA reads TGTGCCAGCAGCCAAGAAACGACTAACAAAGAGACCCAGTACTTC.

The chain recombines TRBV6-5 with TRBJ1-5, with 10 bases fitting TRBD1. CDR1 is MNHEY and CDR2 is SVGAGI in the germline V gene. V gave up 6 bases and J gave up 6 bases; unmatched junction bases: 8. The CDR3 consists of 15 residues. In nucleotides, the CDR3 is TGTGCCAGCAGACGCGGGACAGGGGTTTTTCAGCCCCAGCATTTT. Residues: CASRRGTGVFQPQHF.

This chain joins TRBV6-1 and TRBJ2-7; perhaps TRBD2 as D (6 bases). CDR3 length: 14 amino acids. Germline V gene data show CDR1 as MNHNS and CDR2 as SASEGT. Trimming removed 2 bases from V and 4 bases from J, with 12 bases in between. CDR3 residues: CASSEQEGPYEQYF. In DNA, the CDR3 is TGTGCCAGCAGTGAACAGGAGGGGCCGTACGAGCAGTACTTC.

This clone has more than one count but fewer than ten. The chain joins TRBV19 to TRBJ2-7; D may be TRBD1 (6 bases). The V gene's germline CDR1 is LNHDA and CDR2 SQIVND (reference sequence). The CDR3 contains 16 residues. Trimming took off 3 bases at V and 0 bases at J, with 15 bases between the two ends. The CDR3 sequence is CASSISGQTGSYEQYF. CDR3 bases: TGTGCCAGTAGTATTAGTGGACAGACGGGCTCCTACGAGCAGTACTTC.

The table lists this clone with a few counts. V usage is TRBV7-2 and J usage is TRBJ1-1, with D unresolved. Germline V lookup: CDR1 SGHTA, CDR2 FQGNSA. The V end was cut by 3 bases, the J end by 3 bases, with 8 bases between. The CDR3 is 13 residues long. The CDR3 nucleotides are TGTGCCAGCAGCTTGCGGGAGGACACTGAAGCTTTCTTT. It specifies CASSLREDTEAFF. Supplemented by reference TRBV7-2 and TRBJ1-1, the full variable domain reads GAGVSQSPSNKVTEKGKDVELRCDPISGHTALYWYRQSLGQGLEFLIYFQGNSAPDKSGLPSDRFSAERTGGSVSTLTIQRTQQEDSAVYLCASSLREDTEAFFGQGTRLTVV.

The CDR3 spells CASSKQISNQPQHF. The DNA for the CDR3 is TGTGCCAGTAGTAAGCAGATTAGCAATCAGCCCCAGCATTTT. The V gene is TRBV19, the J gene TRBJ1-5, with D uncertain. The V gene's germline CDR1 is LNHDA and CDR2 SQIVND (reference sequence). The CDR3 is made up of 14 amino acids. Trimming cost V 4 bases and J 0 bases, with 7 bases left between them.

The chain links TRBV6-2 or TRBV6-3 to TRBJ1-4, with TRBD1 as a possible D gene (6 bases). This CDR3 spans 14 amino acids. Looked up from germline, CDR1 is MNHEY and CDR2 is SVGEGT. Trimming pared 6 bases from V and 6 bases from J, leaving 14 bases between. This CDR3 is CASSDRRGDEKLFF. DNA of the CDR3: TGTGCCAGCAGCGACCGCAGGGGTGATGAAAAACTGTTTTTT.

This chain uses TRBV3-1 (or the pseudogene TRBV3-2) with TRBJ2-1; D remains ambiguous. CDR3 length equals 15 residues. In germline, CDR1 is LGHDT, CDR2 YNNKEL (reference sequence). V was shortened by 4 bases and J by 7 bases, with 17 bases between the two germline ends. CDR3 sequence (DNA): TGTGCCAGCAGCCCATTCCCCGGGCTTCTAAATGAGCAGTTCTTC. Amino acids: CASSPFPGLLNEQFF.

The CDR3 region is CASGTGQGAYEQYF. For the CDR3, the DNA is TGTGCCAGCGGAACGGGACAGGGGGCCTACGAGCAGTACTTC. The rearrangement links TRBV2 to TRBJ2-7; 11 bases map to TRBD1. This CDR3 has 14 residues. Per the germline V gene, CDR1 is SNHLY and CDR2 is FYNNEI. J was trimmed by 2 bases and V by 8 bases; bases with no gene match: 5.

The chain has TRBV2 and TRBJ2-2; 8 bases fit TRBD2. The CDR3 length is 15 residues. Germline trimming cut 8 bases from V and 2 bases from J; bases unmatched to any gene: 7. The germline gives CDR1 SNHLY, CDR2 FYNNEI. CDR3 amino acids: CASVRAGVNTGELFF. CDR3 bases: TGTGCCAGCGTCAGAGCGGGGGTTAACACCGGGGAGCTGTTTTTT.

V gene TRBV27 combines with J gene TRBJ2-5, with D maybe TRBD2 (5 bases). CDR1 is MNHEY and CDR2 is SMNVEV in the germline V gene (reference sequence). The V end was cut by 7 bases, the J end by 4 bases, with 13 bases between. The CDR3 runs 13 residues. The CDR3, as DNA: TGTGCCAGCACTTCCCGGGGTTTAGAGACCCAGTACTTC. This gives the protein CASTSRGLETQYF.

The V call is TRBV2, the J call TRBJ1-4; tentatively, D is TRBD1 (5 bases). Germline values: CDR1 SNHLY, CDR2 FYNNEI. CDR3 size: 15 residues. Deletions cut 6 bases from V and 0 bases from J, with 11 bases between. For the CDR3, the DNA is TGTGCCAGCAGCAGGGACCCCCCAACTAATGAAAAACTGTTTTTT. Translated, it gives CASSRDPPTNEKLFF.

The V and J genes are TRBV12-5 and TRBJ1-6, with 9 nucleotides matching TRBD1. This CDR3 contains 16 residues. Looked up from germline, CDR1 is LGHNT and CDR2 is FRNRAP. The J segment lost 9 bases and the V segment lost 1 base, leaving 7 bases of the junction unmatched. The CDR3 spells CASGLARDRVSSPLHF. The CDR3 DNA reads TGTGCTAGTGGTTTGGCACGGGACAGGGTGTCTTCACCCCTCCACTTT.

This clone was observed once. V and J are TRBV4-2 and TRBJ2-2; D might be TRBD2 (5 bases). Per the germline V gene, CDR1 is LGHNA and CDR2 is YNFKEQ. V was shortened by 0 bases and J by 7 bases, with 15 bases between the two germline ends. CDR3 length: 16 amino acids. CDR3 DNA sequence: TGTGCCAGCAGCCAAGAACCCCAGCGGCAGAGCGGGGAGCTGTTTTTT. Its protein product is CASSQEPQRQSGELFF.

The chain recombines TRBV19 with TRBJ2-1; D may be TRBD1 or TRBD2 (5 bases each). Germline assignment: CDR1 LNHDA and CDR2 SQIVND (reference sequence). V shed 5 bases and J shed 4 bases, with 12 bases lying between them. CDR3 length: 14 amino acids. CDR3 DNA: TGTGCCAGTAGTGGGGACGGGAATTACAATGAGCAGTTCTTC. Translating it yields CASSGDGNYNEQFF. Variable domain in full (rest from reference TRBV19 and TRBJ2-1): DGGITQSPKYLFRKEGQNVTLSCEQNLNHDAMYWYRQDPGQGLRLIYYSQIVNDFQKGDIAEGYSVSREKKESFPLTVTSAQKNPTAFYLCASSGDGNYNEQFFGPGTRLTVL.

This chain links TRBV5-8 with TRBJ1-1; maybe TRBD1 (6 bases). V gave up 4 bases and J gave up 1 base, with 8 bases separating them. The CDR3 is 13 residues long. Germline values: CDR1 SGHTS, CDR2 YDEGEE. CDR3 protein: CASSMTGNTEAFF. The CDR3 coding sequence is TGTGCCAGCAGCATGACAGGGAACACTGAAGCTTTCTTT.

V gene TRBV27 combines with J gene TRBJ1-4; D is unresolved. The V end was cut by 10 bases, the J end by 5 bases, with 14 bases between. From germline, CDR1 is MNHEY and CDR2 SMNVEV (reference sequence). The CDR3 covers 13 residues. The CDR3 spells CATRLDLNEKLFF. The CDR3 DNA sequence: TGTGCCACCCGTCTCGACCTGAATGAAAAACTGTTTTTT. The full variable domain, completed using reference TRBV27 and TRBJ1-4, is EAQVTQNPRYLITVTGKKLTVTCSQNMNHEYMSWYRQDPGLGLRQIYYSMNVEVTDKGDVPEGYKVSRKEKRNFPLILESPSPNQTSLYFCATRLDLNEKLFFGSGTQLSVL.

The rearrangement links TRBV30 to TRBJ2-7; 9 bases map to TRBD1. There are 13 residues in the CDR3. CDR1 GTSNPN and CDR2 SVGIG come from the germline V gene (reference sequence). Trimming removed 1 base from V and 7 bases from J; junction bases left unmatched: 5. CDR3 region: CAWSADRGKEQYF. For the CDR3, the DNA is TGTGCCTGGAGTGCCGACAGGGGGAAAGAGCAGTACTTC.

In this sample, this clone turned up a few times. V gene TRBV19 combines with J gene TRBJ1-4, with no clear D. CDR1 is LNHDA and CDR2 is SQIVND in the germline V gene (reference sequence). V was pared by 10 bases and J by 6 bases, with 15 bases between. CDR3 size: 13 residues. The CDR3 DNA reads TGTGCCACCCGGGAAGTCTTTGATGAAAAACTGTTTTTT. Protein: CATREVFDEKLFF.

J is TRBJ1-6 and V is TRBV3-1 (or the pseudogene TRBV3-2); 7 bases align to TRBD1. J lost 4 bases, V lost 3 bases, and 3 bases had no gene match. From germline, CDR1 is LGHDT and CDR2 YNNKEL (reference sequence). The CDR3 length is 15 residues. This chain's CDR3 is CASSQGQTYNSPLHF. The DNA for the CDR3 is TGTGCCAGCAGCCAGGGACAGACTTATAATTCACCCCTCCACTTT.